This record looks at one T cell receptor beta chain sequence and its context. Authors' processing steps: Estimation of nucleated cell counts was performed using reference gene primer amplification. Profiling relied on immunoSEQ multiplex PCR, and the TCRdb table lists in-frame clones only, not all of them. The V and J calls and clone size come from that table; D and trimming were worked out from the DNA. The sample holds 130,000 to 150,000 clones; 85% to 90% are singletons and the top ten take 3.5% to 4.5%. V lost 6 bases and J 2 bases, leaving 13 bases between the germline ends. Germline V CDR1 and CDR2: SNHLY, FYNNEI. The CDR3 is made up of 15 amino acids. The data originate from a study of blood T cell repertoires in COVID-19. Study-level background: Donors in the United States, Italy and Spain gave samples during acute or convalescent COVID-19. In each case, the material was cDNA or gDNA derived from T cells, B-cell-depleted T cells, or PBMCs.

The receptor's source is a woman in her 40s with acute or convalescent COVID-19. This rearrangement joins TRBV2 to TRBJ1-4; a possible D gene is TRBD1 (5 bases). Sequencing input: peripheral blood. CDR3 sequence reads: CASRFQGGTNEKLFF. Written as DNA, the CDR3 is TGTGCCAGCAGATTCCAGGGAGGGACTAATGAAAAACTGTTTTTT. Based on the CDR3 plus reference TRBV2 and TRBJ1-4, the full variable domain is EPEVTQTPSHQVTQMGQEVILRCVPISNHLYFYWYRQILGQKVEFLVSFYNNEISEKSEIFDDQFSVERPDGSNFTLKIRSTKLEDSAMYFCASRFQGGTNEKLFFGSGTQLSVL.